These 29 T cell receptor beta chains were sequenced from one sample in a study of CD8+CD57+ T cells in acquired aplastic anemia. Both TCR beta VDJ combination and CDR3 sequence profiling were carried out. Genomic DNA was the template for this profiling. TCRdb passed the reads through MiXCR, listing each CDR3 protein once. The table lists some 180,000 distinct CDR3 sequences, 40% to 55% of them singletons, with roughly 3% in the top ten. The sample comprised sorted CD4+, CD8+, or CD8+CD57+ T cells (not recorded which) from PBMCs. The receptors derive from a human donor in good health.

On this clonotype itself: One end of the junction is discordant with germline, which a read error may explain. The chain recombines TRBV7-9 with TRBJ1-4; D is unresolved. The CDR3 contains 11 residues. Germline lookup yields CDR1 SEHNR and CDR2 FQNEAQ (reference sequence). The CDR3 loop reads CASSRVEKLSF. DNA of the CDR3: TGTGCCAGCAGCCGGGTAGAAAAACTGTCTTTT.

This clonotype occurred a few times. This may be a read error, as it is one base from a much larger clone. The V call is TRBV5-1, the J call TRBJ2-2; no definite D call. CDR1 and CDR2 from the germline V gene are SGHRS and YFSETQ. CDR3 length: 15 amino acids. The CDR3 protein is CAGSLGRFNTGELFF. In DNA form, the CDR3 reads TGCGCCGGCAGCTTGGGAAGGTTTAACACCGGGGAGCTGTTTTTT.

The chain has TRBV10-3 and TRBJ1-2; 7 positions agree with TRBD1. V trimming: 10 bases; J trimming: 6 bases; junction bases outside the gene matches: 8. This CDR3 has 12 residues. Germline V CDR1 and CDR2: ENHRY, SYGVKD. CDR3 in DNA: TGTGCCACCCACGGACAGGCGGATGGCTACACCTTC. Protein: CATHGQADGYTF.

This chain uses TRBV10-3 with TRBJ2-7; D possibly corresponds to TRBD1 (6 bases). This CDR3 region has 13 residues. V lost 10 bases and J lost 2, with 15 bases in between. Germline V lookup: CDR1 ENHRY, CDR2 SYGVKD. Written as DNA, the CDR3 is TGTGCCAGCACCGGGACACTCACCTACGAGCAGTACTTC. Translated, it gives CASTGTLTYEQYF.

The V call is TRBV24-1, the J call TRBJ2-1; 8 nucleotides match TRBD2. CDR1 and CDR2 (germline): KGHDR, SFDVKD. CDR3 length: 16 amino acids. The V gene end was trimmed by 5 bases and the J gene end by 2 bases; junction bases not matched to a gene: 7. CDR3 amino acids: CATSGTSGETYNEQFF. CDR3 nucleotide sequence: TGTGCCACCAGTGGCACTAGCGGTGAGACCTACAATGAGCAGTTCTTC.

This clonotype showed up many times. The J gene is TRBJ2-6, the V gene TRBV24-1, with D possibly TRBD1 on 5 matching bases. Deletions cut 4 bases from V and 0 bases from J, with 18 bases between. This CDR3 is 19 amino acids long. The germline V gene has CDR1 KGHDR and CDR2 SFDVKD. CDR3 in amino acids: CATSDTTGADYSGANVLTF. DNA for the CDR3: TGTGCCACCAGTGACACCACAGGCGCCGATTACTCTGGGGCCAACGTCCTGACTTTC.

The chain carries TRBV20-1 and TRBJ1-1; D is uncertain. The CDR3 has 11 amino acids. Trimming took off 8 bases at V and 0 bases at J, with 7 bases between the two ends. CDR1 DFQATT and CDR2 SNEGSKA come from the germline V gene (reference sequence). The CDR3 DNA is TGCAGTCGTTCCGTGAACACTGAAGCTTTCTTT. Its translation: CSRSVNTEAFF.

The chain is built from TRBV6-2 or TRBV6-3 and TRBJ2-7; D uncertain. The V gene lost 10 bases and the J gene lost 3 bases, with 16 bases spanning the gap. Germline values: CDR1 MNHEY, CDR2 SVGEGT. CDR3 length equals 13 residues. The CDR3 DNA follows: TGTGCCACGCACCAAGCTTTGGGCTACGAGCAGTACTTC. Translating gives CATHQALGYEQYF.

This rearrangement joins TRBV7-9 to TRBJ2-2, with D unclear. The germline V gene has CDR1 SEHNR and CDR2 FQNEAQ (reference sequence). This CDR3 contains 13 residues. Trimming pared 6 bases from V and 5 bases from J, leaving 10 bases between. The CDR3 nucleotides are TGTGCCAGCAGTTACTCGTTGACCGGGGAGCTGTTTTTT. This encodes CASSYSLTGELFF. Full variable domain (outside the CDR3, taken from reference TRBV7-9 and TRBJ2-2): DTGVSQNPRHKITKRGQNVTFRCDPISEHNRLYWYRQTLGQGPEFLTYFQNEAQLEKSRLLSDRFSAERPKGSFSTLEIQRTEQGDSAMYLCASSYSLTGELFFGEGSRLTVL.

There are many counts of this clonotype. The chain employs TRBV20-1 and TRBJ2-1; no reliable D call. V gave up 0 bases and J gave up 11 bases, with 17 bases separating them. Germline loops: CDR1 DFQATT, CDR2 SNEGSKA (reference sequence). The CDR3 totals 14 residues. This CDR3 reads CSARDFMAGRQQFF. CDR3 DNA: TGCAGTGCTAGAGATTTCATGGCCGGCCGACAGCAGTTCTTC.

The chain uses TRBV6-5 and TRBJ2-5, with TRBD1 identical over 8 bases. Trimming removed 4 bases from V and 5 bases from J; junction bases left unmatched: 9. Germline CDR1 reads MNHEY; CDR2 reads SVGAGI. The CDR3 has 15 amino acids. The CDR3 reads CASSLNRGLGETQYF. Written as DNA, the CDR3 is TGTGCCAGCAGTTTGAACAGGGGGTTGGGGGAGACCCAGTACTTC.

This clonotype occurred once. A much larger clone sits a single nucleotide away, making a read error possible. The chain joins TRBV19 to TRBJ2-4, with 12 bases lining up with TRBD2. Germline V gene lookup returns CDR1 LNHDA and CDR2 SQIVND (reference sequence). The J segment lost 8 bases and the V segment lost 7 bases, leaving 6 bases of the junction unmatched. The CDR3 has 14 residues. The CDR3 sequence is CASKTSGSSYIQYF. CDR3 nucleotides: TGTGCCAGTAAGACTAGCGGGAGTTCGTACATTCAGTACTTC.

This CDR3 is CASNKAISGANVLTF. CDR3 in DNA: TGTGCCAGTAATAAGGCGATCTCTGGGGCCAACGTCCTGACTTTC. The chain carries TRBV19 and TRBJ2-6, with D uncertain. With 7 bases removed from V and 0 bases from J, the gap between germline ends came to 10 bases. Germline V gives CDR1 LNHDA, CDR2 SQIVND (reference sequence). The length of the CDR3 is 15 residues.

This chain joins TRBV7-2 and TRBJ2-7; TRBD1 might be the D (6 bases). Germline CDR1 and CDR2: SGHTA and FQGNSA. Trimming removed 5 bases from V and 6 bases from J, with 11 bases in between. The CDR3 covers 12 residues. The CDR3 region is CASSRPQGEQYF. Written as DNA, the CDR3 is TGTGCCAGCAGCAGACCACAGGGCGAGCAGTACTTC.

In this sample, this clonotype turned up once. The chain uses TRBV7-9 and TRBJ1-6; D gene ambiguous. The V gene lost 0 bases and the J gene lost 15 bases, with 12 bases spanning the gap. The CDR3 sequence is 13 residues long. Germline CDR1 SEHNR, CDR2 FQNEAQ (reference sequence). The CDR3 coding sequence is TGTGCCAGCAGCTTAGCTGGCCCGGTCGTCCTCCACTTT. Translated, it gives CASSLAGPVVLHF.

The CDR3 DNA reads TGTGCCAGCAGCGACCCTCTAGCGGGGGGCCTATACAATGAGCAGTTCTTC. It yields the protein CASSDPLAGGLYNEQFF. V is TRBV9 and J is TRBJ2-1; 11 bases map to TRBD2. This CDR3 region has 17 residues. The V gene end was trimmed by 3 bases and the J gene end by 4 bases; junction bases not matched to a gene: 9. Germline CDR1 is SGDLS and CDR2 is YYNGEE.

This chain uses TRBV29-1 with TRBJ1-1; D perhaps matches TRBD1 (5 bases). V gave up 5 bases and J gave up 0 bases, with 7 bases separating them. Germline V gives CDR1 SQVTM, CDR2 ANQGSEA. This CDR3 is 12 amino acids long. CDR3 loop: CSVRGMNTEAFF. In DNA, the CDR3 is TGCAGCGTTAGGGGCATGAACACTGAAGCTTTCTTT.

This clonotype was counted between two and nine times. This sequence joins TRBV15 and TRBJ1-1; a possible D gene is TRBD1 (5 bases). The CDR3 is made up of 14 amino acids. CDR1 LNHNV and CDR2 YYDKDF come from the germline V gene (reference sequence). Deletions cut 2 bases from V and 1 base from J, with 8 bases between. CDR3: CATSRFTGNTEAFF. CDR3 DNA: TGTGCCACCAGCAGATTCACAGGGAACACTGAAGCTTTCTTT.

This clonotype appeared many times. The genes are TRBV20-1 and TRBJ2-3; tentatively, D is TRBD2 (6 bases). Germline loops: CDR1 DFQATT, CDR2 SNEGSKA (reference sequence). V lost 5 bases and J lost 5, with 20 bases in between. The CDR3 totals 15 residues. For the CDR3, the DNA is TGCAGTGCTGACAAAAGGGACTCGTCAAGAGATACGCAGTATTTT. It yields the protein CSADKRDSSRDTQYF.

As to this clonotype: Given the absence of the conserved phenylalanine or tryptophan at the CDR3 end, a read error is likely. The CDR3, as DNA: TGTGCCAGCAGCCTAACCCAGGACAGAGCCTACGAGCAGTACTCC. Translated, it gives CASSLTQDRAYEQYS. The chain has TRBV12-3 or TRBV12-4 and TRBJ2-7, with a weak D call TRBD1 (6 bases). The CDR3 is 15 residues long. V was cut by 6 bases and J by 2 bases, with 17 bases left in between.

This clonotype was counted at least ten times. The rearrangement joins TRBV3-1 to TRBJ1-1; 9 positions agree with TRBD1. Germline V gene lookup returns CDR1 LGHDT and CDR2 YNNKEL (reference sequence). V lost 4 bases to trimming and J lost 5 bases; unmatched junction nucleotides: 5. The CDR3 covers 14 residues. CDR3 DNA: TGTGCCAGCAGCCCCGGGGACAGGGTGACTGAAGCTTTCTTT. It translates to CASSPGDRVTEAFF.

This rearrangement joins TRBV6-2 or TRBV6-3 to TRBJ2-3, with D possibly TRBD1 on 7 matching bases. Trimming pared 4 bases from V and 5 bases from J, leaving 16 bases between. The CDR3 contains 15 residues. Looked up from germline, CDR1 is MNHEY and CDR2 is SVGEGT. CDR3 amino acids: CASSSLRQGGDTQYF. The CDR3 nucleotides read TGTGCCAGCAGTTCCCTCCGTCAGGGGGGAGATACGCAGTATTTT.

The chain links TRBV6-1 to TRBJ1-3; tentative D call: TRBD1 (5 bases). The germline gives CDR1 MNHNS, CDR2 SASEGT. The CDR3 consists of 18 residues. V shed 6 bases and J shed 0 bases, with 21 bases lying between them. CDR3 region: CASRGLGGSHFSGNTIYF. The CDR3 DNA is TGTGCCAGCAGGGGCCTCGGGGGGTCCCATTTCTCTGGAAACACCATATATTTT.

In this sample, this clonotype turned up a few times. The chain carries TRBV28 and TRBJ1-2; TRBD1 might be the D (6 bases). Germline values: CDR1 MDHEN, CDR2 SYDVKM. V lost 9 bases and J 4 bases, leaving 24 bases between the germline ends. The CDR3 spans 16 residues. CDR3 in DNA: TGTGCCAGTTCGAGACCGGGGGGGCGCCACATCTATGGCTACACCTTC. As protein: CASSRPGGRHIYGYTF.

This rearrangement joins TRBV19 to TRBJ1-1, with D possibly TRBD1 on 5 matching bases. The length of the CDR3 is 14 residues. CDR1 and CDR2 from the germline V gene are LNHDA and SQIVND (reference sequence). The V end was cut by 5 bases, the J end by 1 base, with 11 bases between. For the CDR3, the DNA is TGTGCCAGTAGTCCCCAGGGAGGGAACACTGAAGCTTTCTTT. Translation gives CASSPQGGNTEAFF.

This chain links TRBV7-2 with TRBJ2-7; D possibly corresponds to TRBD1 (6 bases). The germline CDR1 and CDR2 sequences are SGHTA and FQGNSA. Trimming took off 4 bases at V and 1 base at J, with 14 bases between the two ends. The CDR3 runs 15 residues. In DNA, the CDR3 is TGTGCCAGCAGCTATGATCGTGACAGGTCCTACGAGCAGTACTTC. Translation: CASSYDRDRSYEQYF.

V and J are TRBV12-3 or TRBV12-4 and TRBJ1-6; no reliable D call. This CDR3 has 8 amino acids. Trimming cost V 5 bases and J 13 bases, with 0 bases left between them. The chain's CDR3 is CASSPLHF. The CDR3 coding sequence is TGTGCCAGCAGTCCCCTCCACTTT.

In this sample, this clonotype turned up many times. The V and J genes are TRBV3-1 and TRBJ1-1; D uncertain. Trimming stripped 3 bases from V and 10 bases from J, with 15 bases between. The CDR3 is 13 residues long. CDR1 LGHDT and CDR2 YNNKEL come from the germline V gene (reference sequence). CDR3 coding DNA: TGTGCCAGCAGCCACATCAGAGGGCCGGCAGCTTTCTTT. Translation gives CASSHIRGPAAFF. Complete variable domain (other parts from reference TRBV3-1 and TRBJ1-1): DTAVSQTPKYLVTQMGNDKSIKCEQNLGHDTMYWYKQDSKKFLKIMFSYNNKELIINETVPNRFSPKSPDKAHLNLHINSLELGDSAVYFCASSHIRGPAAFFGQGTRLTVV.

Only a few counts were recorded for this clonotype. The chain combines TRBV2 with TRBJ1-1; D unresolved. The CDR3 has 14 amino acids. Deletions cut 7 bases from V and 3 bases from J, with 15 bases between. The V gene's germline CDR1 is SNHLY and CDR2 FYNNEI. The CDR3 nucleotides are TGTGCCAGCAAATCCAGACCCTTGGACACTGAAGCTTTCTTT. It codes for CASKSRPLDTEAFF. The complete variable domain, with remaining parts taken from reference TRBV2 and TRBJ1-1, reads EPEVTQTPSHQVTQMGQEVILRCVPISNHLYFYWYRQILGQKVEFLVSFYNNEISEKSEIFDDQFSVERPDGSNFTLKIRSTKLEDSAMYFCASKSRPLDTEAFFGQGTRLTVV.